Below, 7 T cell receptor beta chains from the same sample are listed, as sequenced in a study of PD-1 blockade in mismatch repair-deficient tumors. TCRdb's table, derived via immunoSEQ multiplex PCR, lists solely in-frame clones and lacks some. The sample shows 75,000 to 85,000 clones, 81% of them seen only once. This sample comprised peripheral blood, obtained 12 weeks after starting pembrolizumab. The origin of the receptors is an adult with mismatch repair-deficient cancer.

This clone appeared a few times. This chain connects TRBV10-3 to TRBJ1-5; 8 bases line up with TRBD1. CDR1 is ENHRY, CDR2 SYGVKD, per germline. The CDR3 covers 15 residues. The J segment lost 7 bases and the V segment lost 5 bases, leaving 10 bases of the junction unmatched. CDR3 protein: CAISPTGTGGQPQHF. The CDR3 DNA reads as TGTGCCATCAGTCCGACAGGGACAGGAGGGCAGCCCCAGCATTTT.

V is TRBV5-4 and J is TRBJ2-1; perhaps TRBD2 as D (6 bases). The V gene's germline CDR1 is SGHNT and CDR2 YYREEE (reference sequence). This CDR3 is 15 amino acids long. The V gene lost 1 base and the J gene lost 5 bases, with 13 bases spanning the gap. The CDR3 sequence is CASSLLGGAHNEQFF. The CDR3 nucleotides read TGTGCCAGCAGCTTGCTGGGCGGGGCACACAATGAGCAGTTCTTC.

The rearrangement joins TRBV6-5 to TRBJ1-2; a weak D match, TRBD1 (6 bases). Germline V gene lookup returns CDR1 MNHEY and CDR2 SVGAGI. Trimming stripped 4 bases from V and 8 bases from J, with 8 bases between. This CDR3 is built from 11 residues. In nucleotides, the CDR3 is TGTGCCAGCAGTTCAGGGGTCGGCTACACCTTC. Protein sequence: CASSSGVGYTF.

There are a few counts of this clone. CDR3 sequence reads: CSAGVSNQPQHF. CDR3 sequence (DNA): TGCAGCGCGGGGGTGAGCAATCAGCCCCAGCATTTT. V usage is TRBV29-1 and J usage is TRBJ1-5, with D tentatively TRBD1 (5 bases). Trimming pared 7 bases from V and 1 base from J, leaving 8 bases between. CDR1 is SQVTM and CDR2 is ANQGSEA in the germline V gene. The CDR3 contains 12 residues.

The table lists this clone with a count of one. This chain's CDR3 is CACWSSSGETQYF. The CDR3 DNA follows: TGTGCCTGTTGGTCCTCCTCGGGGGAGACCCAGTACTTC. The chain recombines TRBV27 with TRBJ2-5; D might be TRBD2 (5 bases). Per the germline V gene, CDR1 is MNHEY and CDR2 is SMNVEV (reference sequence). V lost 11 bases and J 5 bases, leaving 18 bases between the germline ends. The CDR3 has 13 amino acids.

The gene calls are TRBV6-5 and TRBJ2-7; TRBD2 matches at 9 bases. V gave up 4 bases and J gave up 4 bases; unmatched junction bases: 8. CDR1 and CDR2 from the germline V gene are MNHEY and SVGAGI. The CDR3 covers 15 residues. The chain's CDR3 is CASSLVAGDMYEQYF. The DNA of the CDR3 is TGTGCCAGCAGTTTGGTAGCGGGGGACATGTACGAGCAGTACTTC.

This chain uses TRBV10-3 with TRBJ1-5; 7 bases align to TRBD1. CDR1 and CDR2 (germline): ENHRY, SYGVKD. The CDR3 contains 16 residues. The ends lost 6 bases at V and 6 bases at J; junction bases unmatched: 14. CDR3 loop: CAISARQGRGGQPQHF. The CDR3 DNA sequence: TGTGCCATCAGCGCTCGACAGGGACGGGGAGGTCAGCCCCAGCATTTT.